Listed here are 6 T cell receptor beta chains from one sample, sequenced in a study of blood T cell repertoires in COVID-19 (dated by TCRdb to 2018 to 2021). Libraries were constructed by the immunoSEQ multiplex PCR assay. TCRdb re-hosts the immuneACCESS table, in-frame sequences only. Its copies lack some clones; in the studies checked, an unresolved V gene accounts for under half of them, and the cause for the rest is not known. Recorded for this sample are 300,000 or so clones; around nine tenths of them occurred a single time. Clones ranked in the top ten supply 1% to 1.5% of the sample. Material: peripheral blood. The receptors stem from a man aged 65-85 years with acute or convalescent COVID-19.

The chain is built from TRBV19 and TRBJ1-4, with TRBD1 as a possible D gene (5 bases). CDR1 is LNHDA, CDR2 SQIVND, per germline (reference sequence). The V gene lost 5 bases and the J gene lost 0 bases, with 10 bases spanning the gap. This CDR3 is 15 amino acids long. CDR3 bases: TGTGCCAGTAGTCCCGGGGGTGCAACTAATGAAAAACTGTTTTTT. Translating it yields CASSPGGATNEKLFF.

Only a few counts were recorded for this clone. The chain employs TRBV18 and TRBJ1-1, with 9 positions matching TRBD1. V dropped 5 bases and J dropped 5; count of bases not matched to a gene: 9. The CDR3 is 15 amino acids. Per the germline V gene, CDR1 is KGHSH and CDR2 is LQKENI. Here the CDR3 DNA reads TGTGCCAGCTCAACCGGGACAGGGTTTGATACTGAAGCTTTCTTT. Its protein is CASSTGTGFDTEAFF. The entire variable domain, with the rest obtained from reference TRBV18 and TRBJ1-1, is as follows: NAGVMQNPRHLVRRRGQEARLRCSPMKGHSHVYWYRQLPEEGLKFMVYLQKENIIDESGMPKERFSAEFPKEGPSILRIQQVVRGDSAAYFCASSTGTGFDTEAFFGQGTRLTVV.

V is TRBV4-2 and J is TRBJ2-1; tentatively, D is TRBD2 (5 bases). This CDR3 contains 16 residues. Germline V gives CDR1 LGHNA, CDR2 YNFKEQ. With 0 bases removed from V and 0 bases from J, the gap between germline ends came to 9 bases. CDR3 loop: CASSQEDSSSYNEQFF. CDR3 nucleotides: TGTGCCAGCAGCCAAGAGGACTCCTCCTCCTACAATGAGCAGTTCTTC.

The chain joins TRBV19 to TRBJ1-1; 8 bases align to TRBD1. This CDR3 comprises 22 residues. Germline CDR1 reads LNHDA; CDR2 reads SQIVND (reference sequence). The J segment lost 0 bases and the V segment lost 7 bases, leaving 28 bases of the junction unmatched. The CDR3 loop is CASKGTWFKVIRGLIMNTEAFF. The CDR3 DNA is TGTGCCAGTAAGGGGACGTGGTTCAAAGTAATCAGGGGGCTGATAATGAACACTGAAGCTTTCTTT. Complete variable domain (other parts from reference TRBV19 and TRBJ1-1): DGGITQSPKYLFRKEGQNVTLSCEQNLNHDAMYWYRQDPGQGLRLIYYSQIVNDFQKGDIAEGYSVSREKKESFPLTVTSAQKNPTAFYLCASKGTWFKVIRGLIMNTEAFFGQGTRLTVV.

The chain combines TRBV20-1 with TRBJ2-7; D might be TRBD1 (6 bases). The CDR3 sequence is 11 residues long. Trimming shortened V by 6 bases and J by 3 bases, and 9 bases separated the two germline ends. Germline lookup yields CDR1 DFQATT and CDR2 SNEGSKA (reference sequence). The CDR3 DNA is TGCAGTGCAGGACAGAACTACGAGCAGTACTTC. Translating gives CSAGQNYEQYF.

The V and J genes are TRBV7-2 and TRBJ1-2; TRBD1 matches at 8 bases. CDR1 SGHTA and CDR2 FQGNSA come from the germline V gene. J was trimmed by 5 bases and V by 5 bases; bases with no gene match: 10. This CDR3 has 15 amino acids. CDR3 in DNA: TGTGCCAGCAGCCCGACGGCAGGGGGCGTTTATGGCTACACCTTC. Translation: CASSPTAGGVYGYTF.